This entry lists 9 T cell receptor beta chains sequenced from one sample in a study of blood T cell repertoires in COVID-19. TCRdb's table, derived via immunoSEQ multiplex PCR, lists solely in-frame clones and lacks some. The sample consists of hundreds of thousands of clones, nearly 90% of them appearing once. Sequences were obtained from PBMCs or T cells enriched from blood (not recorded which). The receptors stem from a woman between 40 and 50 years old with acute COVID-19.

The rearrangement joins TRBV12-5 to TRBJ1-1; D perhaps matches TRBD1 (5 bases). The germline gives CDR1 LGHNT, CDR2 FRNRAP. This CDR3 is 16 amino acids long. V was shortened by 0 bases and J by 2 bases, with 13 bases between the two germline ends. DNA for the CDR3: TGTGCTAGTGGTTTGGTAATTGGACAAGGCAACACTGAAGCTTTCTTT. It specifies CASGLVIGQGNTEAFF.

The chain employs TRBV2 and TRBJ2-7; D not resolved. Looked up from germline, CDR1 is SNHLY and CDR2 is FYNNEI. V was cut by 8 bases and J by 6 bases, with 8 bases left in between. The CDR3 length is 10 residues. CDR3 residues: CASRSAEQYF. The CDR3, as DNA: TGTGCCAGCCGGAGTGCCGAGCAGTACTTC.

The CDR3 DNA is TGTGCCAGTAGAAACAGGGGGCCCTCCCCTGGCTACACCTTC. Translating gives CASRNRGPSPGYTF. The chain is built from TRBV19 and TRBJ1-2; 9 nucleotides line up with TRBD1. CDR3 size: 14 residues. Germline CDR1 and CDR2: LNHDA and SQIVND (reference sequence). V dropped 6 bases and J dropped 7; count of bases not matched to a gene: 9.

The rearrangement joins TRBV5-1 to TRBJ1-4; 9 bases fit TRBD1. J was trimmed by 0 bases and V by 0 bases; bases with no gene match: 6. Germline V gene lookup returns CDR1 SGHRS and CDR2 YFSETQ. This CDR3 has 18 residues. The CDR3 is CASSLADRGDSTNEKLFF. DNA for the CDR3: TGCGCCAGCAGCTTGGCCGACAGGGGGGATTCAACTAATGAAAAACTGTTTTTT.

This clone showed up just once. The chain links TRBV30 to TRBJ2-2; possible D gene TRBD2, 6 bases. From germline, CDR1 is GTSNPN and CDR2 SVGIG (reference sequence). The length of the CDR3 is 12 residues. V was pared by 0 bases and J by 7 bases, with 6 bases between. In DNA, the CDR3 is TGTGCCTGGAGTGTGGAGGGCGGGGAGCTGTTTTTT. This codes for CAWSVEGGELFF.

V gene TRBV9 combines with J gene TRBJ2-2; 10 positions agree with TRBD2. The CDR3 length is 17 residues. V was pared by 5 bases and J by 0 bases, with 7 bases of the junction left unmatched. Germline V gene data show CDR1 as SGDLS and CDR2 as YYNGEE. Here the CDR3 reads CASREVAGGTNTGELFF. DNA for the CDR3: TGTGCCAGCAGAGAAGTAGCGGGGGGTACGAACACCGGGGAGCTGTTTTTT.

This chain links TRBV5-1 with TRBJ2-3, with 12 positions matching TRBD2. This CDR3 comprises 19 residues. Losses at the gene ends were 5 bases for V and 0 bases for J; bases not matched to a gene: 13. Germline V gene sequence: CDR1 SGHRS, CDR2 YFSETQ. CDR3 DNA: TGCGCCAGCAGGGCCTCAACTAGCGGGGGGTCCCACAGCACAGATACGCAGTATTTT. This sequence encodes CASRASTSGGSHSTDTQYF.

A word on this clone: Other DNA sequences in the same sample also yield this CDR3. This rearrangement joins TRBV14 to TRBJ2-3; D possibly corresponds to TRBD2 (5 bases). Germline lookup yields CDR1 SGHDN and CDR2 FVKESK. Trimming left V 4 bases short and J 3 bases short, with 11 bases between. The CDR3 extends over 14 amino acids. The CDR3 DNA reads as TGTGCCAGCAGCCGCCTACTAGATACAGATACGCAGTATTTT. As protein: CASSRLLDTDTQYF.

The chain uses TRBV7-9 and TRBJ1-1; no definite D call. Trimming removed 5 bases from V and 1 base from J, with 8 bases in between. Germline assignment: CDR1 SEHNR and CDR2 FQNEAQ (reference sequence). CDR3 length: 13 amino acids. Written as DNA, the CDR3 is TGTGCCAGCAGCCAGGAGGGGAACACTGAAGCTTTCTTT. Amino acid sequence: CASSQEGNTEAFF.